This TCR beta chain was sequenced in a study of cytomegalovirus exposure and HLA in healthy donors. Between the trimmed V and J ends, which lost 2 bases and 2 bases, there was a span of 10 bases. Germline CDR1 reads PRHDT; CDR2 reads FYEKMQ (reference sequence). The CDR3 length is 14 residues. On this clone: Its target is not known.

Study-wide findings and caveats: Reportedly, diagnosis of cytomegalovirus status by the classifier showed high specificity and sensitivity.

Sequencing used immunoSEQ multiplex PCR; TCRdb keeps in-frame clones, though not all of them. The sample yields about 190,000 clones, approximately 84% seen once. The specimen was PBMCs. V and J are TRBV13 and TRBJ2-7, with a possible D match to TRBD2 (5 bases). This clonotype was sampled from a man between 18 and 29 years old in good health and CMV-seropositive. The CDR3 spells CASSLRELTYEQYF. For the CDR3, the DNA is TGTGCCAGCAGCTTAAGGGAGCTGACCTACGAGCAGTACTTC.